This is a list of T cell receptor beta chains from one sample in a study of blood T cells in healthy people across ages. A single record per CDR3 protein comes from TCRdb applying MiXCR to the 5' RACE reads. The profile shows some 790,000 distinct CDR3 sequences, roughly 26% of them singletons. Input material: blood. These TCRs come from a woman aged 80 or over in good health. Each CDR3 is given with its conserved first and last residue. The D gene is left open where the match is weak. Clone size is shown for a subset of rows, as once, few, many or a class of expanded clone.

size	D	V	J	DNA	CDR3
NA	NA	TRBV11-2	TRBJ1-5	TGTGCCAGCAGCTCGGGCAGGGCGGCCAATCAGCCCCAGCATTTT	CASSSGRAANQPQHF
many	TRBD2	TRBV5-6	TRBJ2-1	TGTGCCAGCAGCTTGAGTACTAGCGGGGTCTATGAGCAGTTCTTC	CASSLSTSGVYEQFF
many	NA	TRBV7-9	TRBJ2-5	TGTGCCAGCAGCCCTAAGGGCCCCGAGACCCAGTACTTC	CASSPKGPETQYF
many	NA	TRBV27	TRBJ1-2	TGTGCCACCCGGGGGGCAGGGGAAGGCTACACCTTC	CATRGAGEGYTF
NA	NA	TRBV28	TRBJ2-5	TGTACCAGCAGTTTCTGGGCAGGGCAAGAGACCCAGTACTTC	CTSSFWAGQETQYF
NA	NA	TRBV7-2	TRBJ2-3	TGCGCCAGCGGCTTAGGTGGCGCGCAGTATTTT	CASGLGGAQYF
NA	NA	TRBV3-1	TRBJ2-7	TGTGCCAGCAGCCAAGTTGCGGGGGCCATTTACTTC	CASSQVAGAIYF
many	NA	TRBV15	TRBJ2-5	TGTGCCACCAGCAGAGATGCACCGGGACCCGGCCGACAAGAGACCCAGTACTTC	CATSRDAPGPGRQETQYF
NA	NA	TRBV6-5	TRBJ1-2	TGTGCCAGCAGTGAGAACGGGGGGAGTGGCCACACCTTC	CASSENGGSGHTF
few	NA	TRBV30	TRBJ2-1	TGTGCCTTGGAGCTGGGATGGTCGTCCTACAATGAGCAGTTCTTC	CALELGWSSYNEQFF
NA	NA	TRBV3-1	TRBJ2-2	TGTGCCAGCAGCCAGCATCCTGTACCGCTTGGGGAGCTGTTTTTT	CASSQHPVPLGELFF
once	NA	TRBV5-1	TRBJ1-1	TGCGCCAGCAGCTTGGATGGGGAGGGAAGAGGCACTGAAGCTTTCTTT	CASSLDGEGRGTEAFF
many	TRBD2	TRBV12-5	TRBJ2-1	TGTGCTAGTGGTTTGGCGTCAGGGAGGGGCAGTGAGCAGTTCTTC	CASGLASGRGSEQFF
NA	NA	TRBV25-1	TRBJ1-6	TGTGCCAGCAGTGAACCAGGGGAAGGTTCACCCCTCCACTTT	CASSEPGEGSPLHF
NA	NA	TRBV5-1	TRBJ2-7	TGCGCCAGCAGCTTCAGGGTTGGGGGTTCCGAGCAGTACTTC	CASSFRVGGSEQYF
NA	NA	TRBV7-2	TRBJ1-4	TGTGCCAGCAGCTTACATATCAGGTCTGGGGGCCCGCCCGAAAAACTGTTTTTT	CASSLHIRSGGPPEKLFF
once	TRBD1	TRBV12-3/TRBV12-4	TRBJ2-7	TGTGCCAGCAGCTTGGGACAGGGGGTAGTCTACGAGCAGTACTTC	CASSLGQGVVYEQYF
many	NA	TRBV5-6	TRBJ2-3	TGTGCCAGCAGCTCCCTGCAGGAGGGGGCTCCAGATACGCAGTATTTT	CASSSLQEGAPDTQYF
NA	NA	TRBV12-3/TRBV12-4	TRBJ2-3	TGTGCCAGCAGTTTGTGGACAGATACGGAGTATTTT	CASSLWTDTEYF
many	NA	TRBV27	TRBJ2-5	TGTGCCAGCAGTAAAACCAGCGAGACCCAGTACTTC	CASSKTSETQYF
NA	TRBD2	TRBV7-3	TRBJ2-7	TGTGCCAGCTCAGCGGGGGGGCTCGAGCAGTACTTC	CASSAGGLEQYF
once	NA	TRBV11-3	TRBJ2-5	TGTGCCAGCAGCCGAGTCGGAAGAGGGGAGACCCAGTACTTC	CASSRVGRGETQYF
few	NA	TRBV2	TRBJ1-4	TGTGCCAGCAGTCTCGGACAAAATAATGAAAAACTGTTTTTT	CASSLGQNNEKLFF
many	NA	TRBV4-3	TRBJ2-1	TGCGCCAGCAGCCTTGGAGGGGCGGGGACATACAATGAGCAGTTCTTC	CASSLGGAGTYNEQFF
many	NA	TRBV7-2	TRBJ1-4	TGTGCCAGCAGCTGGGGTGGTGGTGAAAAACTGTTTTTT	CASSWGGGEKLFF
NA	TRBD1	TRBV7-2	TRBJ1-4	TGTGCCGGCAGCGAACCCGGGACAGCTTGGGAAAAACTGTTTTTT	CAGSEPGTAWEKLFF
many	TRBD2	TRBV25-1	TRBJ2-3	TGTGCCAGCAGTGCCCCGACTAGCGGGCGGCGGCCGGTTACGCAGTATTTT	CASSAPTSGRRPVTQYF
many	NA	TRBV7-9	TRBJ2-3	TGTGCCAGCAGCAGGGAAACAGATACGCAGTATTTT	CASSRETDTQYF
NA	TRBD1	TRBV12-3/TRBV12-4	TRBJ1-2	TGTGCCAGCAGGCGCACACAGGGGGCGGGCGATGGCTACACCTTC	CASRRTQGAGDGYTF
many	TRBD1	TRBV6-5	TRBJ2-7	TGTGCCAGCAGTTACTCGATTAGGACAGGGGACTCCTACGAGCAGTACTTC	CASSYSIRTGDSYEQYF
many	NA	TRBV29-1	TRBJ2-5	TGCAGCGTTGAACGTAAGACAGCAGGAAAAGAGACCCAGTACTTC	CSVERKTAGKETQYF
many	NA	TRBV7-9	TRBJ1-1	TGTGCCAGCAGCTTAGTGGGTTCCGCCTCTGAAGCTTTCTTT	CASSLVGSASEAFF
many	TRBD1	TRBV6-1	TRBJ2-5	TGTGCCAGCAGTGCAACCACAGGGACAGACGGGACCCAGTACTTC	CASSATTGTDGTQYF
many	NA	TRBV12-3/TRBV12-4	TRBJ2-3	TGTGCCAGCAGTTTTACACGCGCAGATACGCAGTATTTT	CASSFTRADTQYF
few	NA	TRBV9	TRBJ2-1	TGTGCCAGCAGCCCCCTCCGCCTCAATGAGCAGTTCTTC	CASSPLRLNEQFF
many	NA	TRBV20-1	TRBJ1-6	TGCAGTGCTAGAACCCAGGACAGCGGGAATTCACCCCTCCACTTT	CSARTQDSGNSPLHF
NA	NA	TRBV6-2/TRBV6-3	TRBJ2-5	TGTGCTAGCAGTCCCCGGGACAGCCTCCCACTAGCGAGAAATGAGCAGTACTTC	CASSPRDSLPLARNEQYF